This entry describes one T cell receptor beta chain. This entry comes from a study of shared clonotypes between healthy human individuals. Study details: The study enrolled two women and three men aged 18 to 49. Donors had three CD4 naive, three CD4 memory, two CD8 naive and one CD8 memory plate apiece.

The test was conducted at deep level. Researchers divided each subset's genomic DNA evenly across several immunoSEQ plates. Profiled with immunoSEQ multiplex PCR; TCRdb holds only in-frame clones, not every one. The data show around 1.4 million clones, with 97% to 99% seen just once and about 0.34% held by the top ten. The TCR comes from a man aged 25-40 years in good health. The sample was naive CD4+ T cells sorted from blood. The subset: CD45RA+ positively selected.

The chain's CDR3 is CSVGTALDEKLFF. As DNA, the CDR3 is TGCAGCGTGGGGACAGCGCTCGATGAAAAACTGTTTTTT. The chain combines TRBV29-1 with TRBJ1-4; TRBD1 matches at 7 bases. This CDR3 has 13 residues. Germline-derived CDR1 and CDR2 are SQVTM and ANQGSEA. V lost 6 bases, J lost 6 bases, and 7 bases stayed unmatched.